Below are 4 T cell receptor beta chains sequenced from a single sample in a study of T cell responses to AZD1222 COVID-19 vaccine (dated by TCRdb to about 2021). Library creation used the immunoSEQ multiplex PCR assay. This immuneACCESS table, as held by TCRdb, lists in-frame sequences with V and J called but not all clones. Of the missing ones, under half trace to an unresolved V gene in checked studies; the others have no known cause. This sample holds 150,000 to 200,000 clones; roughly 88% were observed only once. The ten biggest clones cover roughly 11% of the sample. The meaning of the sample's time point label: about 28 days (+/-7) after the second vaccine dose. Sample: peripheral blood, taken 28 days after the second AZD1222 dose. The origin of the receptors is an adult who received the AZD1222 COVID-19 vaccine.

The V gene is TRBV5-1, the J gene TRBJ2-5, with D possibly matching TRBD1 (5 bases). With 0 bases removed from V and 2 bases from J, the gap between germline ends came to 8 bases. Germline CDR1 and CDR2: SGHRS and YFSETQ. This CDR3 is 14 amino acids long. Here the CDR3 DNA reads TGCGCCAGCAGCTTGGGGGCAGGGCAAGAGACCCAGTACTTC. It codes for CASSLGAGQETQYF.

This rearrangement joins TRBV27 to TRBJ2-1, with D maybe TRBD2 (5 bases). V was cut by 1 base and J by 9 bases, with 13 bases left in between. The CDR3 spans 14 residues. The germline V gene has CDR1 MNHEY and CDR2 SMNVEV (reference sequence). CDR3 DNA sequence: TGTGCCAGCAGTTTATGGCAGTCGGGGAGTGAGCAGTTCTTC. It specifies CASSLWQSGSEQFF.

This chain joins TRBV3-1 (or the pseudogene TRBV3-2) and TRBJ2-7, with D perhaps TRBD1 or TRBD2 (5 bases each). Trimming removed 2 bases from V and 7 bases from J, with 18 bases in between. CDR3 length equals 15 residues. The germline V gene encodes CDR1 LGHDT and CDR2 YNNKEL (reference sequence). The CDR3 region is CASSQPGTAPREQYF. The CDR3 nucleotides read TGTGCCAGCAGCCAACCCGGGACCGCTCCCAGAGAGCAGTACTTC.

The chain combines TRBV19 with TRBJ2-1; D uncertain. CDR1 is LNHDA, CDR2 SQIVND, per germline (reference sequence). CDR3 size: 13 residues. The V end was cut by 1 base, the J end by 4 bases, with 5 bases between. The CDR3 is CASSIGSYNEQFF. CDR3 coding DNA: TGTGCCAGTAGTATAGGGAGTTACAATGAGCAGTTCTTC.